This entry features one T cell receptor (beta chain) sequence. The data derive from a study of blood T cell repertoires in COVID-19. TCRdb keeps only in-frame clones here, not all; method: immunoSEQ multiplex PCR. The repertoire holds under 200,000 clones, with roughly nine tenths as singletons. Sequenced sample: peripheral blood. The sequence came from a man in his fifties or sixties with active or convalescent COVID-19.

In DNA form, the CDR3 reads TGTGCCAGCAGCCCCGACGGGAACTATGGCTACACCTTC. Translating gives CASSPDGNYGYTF. The chain employs TRBV5-6 and TRBJ1-2; D unresolved. V lost 4 bases and J lost 2, with 9 bases in between. This CDR3 contains 13 residues. Germline V gene data show CDR1 as SGHDT and CDR2 as YYEEEE.